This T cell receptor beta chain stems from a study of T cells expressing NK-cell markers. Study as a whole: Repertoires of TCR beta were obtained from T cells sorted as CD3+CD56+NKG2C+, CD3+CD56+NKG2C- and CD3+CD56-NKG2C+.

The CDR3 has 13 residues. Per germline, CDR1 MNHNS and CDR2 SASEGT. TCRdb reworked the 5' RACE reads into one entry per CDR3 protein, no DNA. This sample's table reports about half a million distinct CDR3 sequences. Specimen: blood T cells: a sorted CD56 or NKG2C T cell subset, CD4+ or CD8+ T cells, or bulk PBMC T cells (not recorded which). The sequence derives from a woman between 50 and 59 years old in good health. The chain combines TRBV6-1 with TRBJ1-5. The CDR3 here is CASQVGSNQPQHF.